Detailed here is one TCR beta chain. This table comes from immunoSEQ multiplex PCR, and its TCRdb copy is limited to in-frame clones, with some not included. The sample has some 120,000 clones, around 89% seen once. Germline V lookup: CDR1 LGHDT, CDR2 YNNKEL (reference sequence). Between the trimmed V and J ends, which lost 0 bases and 5 bases, there was a span of 13 bases. This CDR3 contains 15 residues. This entry comes from a study of blood T cell repertoires in COVID-19. The rearrangement uses TRBV3-1 (or the pseudogene TRBV3-2) and TRBJ2-5, with D maybe TRBD2 (5 bases). The clonotype comes from a human donor in a cohort sampled during active COVID-19. Material for sequencing was peripheral blood. The CDR3 reads CASSQDSPGSETQYF. In DNA, the CDR3 is TGTGCCAGCAGCCAAGATAGCCCGGGAAGTGAGACCCAGTACTTC.